This T cell receptor (beta chain) was recorded in a study of STAT5B mutations in CD4+ large granular lymphocyte leukemia. With respect to this clone: Its antigen is unidentified.

Sequencing was at survey level. Authors' processing steps: Productive clonotypes were detectable down to 2.59 x 10-5 frequency. The method was immunoSEQ multiplex PCR; TCRdb's version includes in-frame clones alone and lacks a portion of them. V and J calls and clone size come straight from that table; D and trimming were deduced from the DNA. The sample carries approximately 32,000 clones, 69% recorded once. Buffy coats from healthy blood donors served as controls. Trimming removed 6 bases from V and 1 base from J; junction bases left unmatched: 8. CDR1 is LGHNT and CDR2 is FRNRAP in the germline V gene. The CDR3 spans 16 residues. Whole-study findings and limits: Top patient clones used TRBV06 genes more often: 8/27 versus 2/35 in controls.

The TCR sequence derives from a human donor in good health. J is TRBJ2-4 and V is TRBV12-5, with 8 bases aligning to TRBD2. The sample comprised CD4+ T cells from blood buffy coats. The CDR3 nucleotides read TGTGCTAGTGGCACTGCGGGGGGCAATGCCAAAAACATTCAGTACTTC. Translation: CASGTAGGNAKNIQYF.